The entry below describes one T cell receptor (beta chain). What it recognizes is unknown. The time point denotes: after dendritic cell vaccination, including at tumor progression/relapse. Selection required adequate fresh-frozen tumor tissue plus more than two years' survival data. The data are from a study of glioma-infiltrating T cells after dendritic cell vaccination. Across the whole study: Dendritic cells derived from monocytes and pulsed with autologous tumor lysate formed the vaccine. Whole-study results and caveats: Longer survival after dendritic cell vaccination followed higher pretreatment TIL content.

TCRdb's table, derived via immunoSEQ multiplex PCR, lists solely in-frame clones and lacks some. This table has tens of thousands of clones, about nine tenths appearing once. The germline V and J ends were trimmed by 0 bases and 3 bases, with 7 bases remaining between them. Per germline, CDR1 SGHNT and CDR2 YYREEE (reference sequence). The CDR3 is 13 residues long. This rearrangement joins TRBV5-4 to TRBJ2-7; TRBD1 might be the D (6 bases). The origin of this receptor is a human donor with glioblastoma. Sequenced here: blood, sampled after dendritic cell vaccination. Here the CDR3 reads CASSLDRDYEQYF. In nucleotides, the CDR3 is TGTGCCAGCAGCTTGGACAGGGACTACGAGCAGTACTTC.